The sequence of this T cell receptor (beta chain) was determined in a study of cytomegalovirus exposure and HLA in healthy donors. Study outcomes and limitations: Across donors, most TCRs were seen rarely, yet some public ones were widespread. Sequences of the TCR beta chain were said to predict the HLA-A and HLA-B alleles of most subjects accurately.

Remarks on this clone: Its specificity is unknown.

The PCR used 60 Vbeta and 13 Jbeta primers. Sequencing used immunoSEQ multiplex PCR; TCRdb keeps in-frame clones, though not all of them. The data contain 60,000 to 75,000 clones, around 73% of them singletons. CDR3 size: 13 residues. With 7 bases clipped from V and 5 bases from J, the junction kept 6 bases outside the gene matches. Germline CDR1 reads SQVTM; CDR2 reads ANQGSEA. Sequencing was done on a sample of PBMCs. This sequence was found in a man aged 45 to 65 in good health and CMV-seronegative. The V gene is TRBV29-1, the J gene TRBJ1-5, with 9 bases that match TRBD1. In nucleotides, the CDR3 is TGCAGCGCTGGGACAGGGTCCCATCAGCCCCAGCATTTT. Translation gives CSAGTGSHQPQHF. Combining the CDR3 with reference TRBV29-1 and TRBJ1-5 gives the whole variable domain SAVISQKPSRDICQRGTSLTIQCQVDSQVTMMFWYRQQPGQSLTLIATANQGSEATYESGFVIDKFPISRPNLTFSTLTVSNMSPEDSSIYLCSAGTGSHQPQHFGDGTRLSIL.